A single sample is the source of the 9 T cell receptor beta chains below, sequenced in a study of blood T cells in healthy people across ages. Sample-barcoded 5' priming and a J-beta primer mix drove a second PCR of about 6 to 11 cycles. A single record per CDR3 protein comes from TCRdb applying MiXCR to the 5' RACE reads. This table holds hundreds of thousands of distinct CDR3 sequences, 20% to 30% found once. This sample was also put to use in a study of T cells of mothers and their children.

Sequenced input: blood. The source is a boy between 10 and 17 years old in good health.

Turning to this clonotype: The CDR3 ends on some other residue instead of the conserved phenylalanine or tryptophan, so this is likely a read error. V is TRBV24-1 and J is TRBJ2-2; 14 bases line up with TRBD2. The germline CDR1 and CDR2 sequences are KGHDR and SFDVKD. CDR3 size: 17 residues. Germline trimming cut 3 bases from V and 7 bases from J; bases unmatched to any gene: 6. The CDR3 loop is CATSDATSGRASGELFL. DNA of the CDR3: TGTGCCACCAGTGATGCGACTAGCGGGAGGGCAAGCGGGGAGCTGTTTTTG.

The V and J genes are TRBV7-9 and TRBJ2-7, with D uncertain. V was pared by 1 base and J by 3 bases, with 10 bases between. The CDR3 extends over 14 amino acids. Germline V CDR1 and CDR2: SEHNR, FQNEAQ (reference sequence). DNA of the CDR3: TGTGCCAGCAGCTTAGTCCTGGGGAACTACGAGCAGTACTTC. Protein sequence: CASSLVLGNYEQYF. The full variable domain, rest sourced from reference TRBV7-9 and TRBJ2-7, is DTGVSQNPRHKITKRGQNVTFRCDPISEHNRLYWYRQTLGQGPEFLTYFQNEAQLEKSRLLSDRFSAERPKGSFSTLEIQRTEQGDSAMYLCASSLVLGNYEQYFGPGTRLTVT.

The genes are TRBV3-1 and TRBJ2-3, with 7 bases aligning to TRBD2. Germline V CDR1 and CDR2: LGHDT, YNNKEL (reference sequence). With V trimmed by 0 bases and J by 0 bases, 6 bases remained unmatched. CDR3 length: 17 residues. The CDR3 is CASSQDGLDRSTDTQYF. CDR3 bases: TGTGCCAGCAGCCAAGACGGACTAGATAGGAGCACAGATACGCAGTATTTT.

This clonotype was detected only a few times. The chain has TRBV21-1 and TRBJ1-2. TRBV21-1 counts as a pseudogene. The CDR3 totals 16 residues. The CDR3 DNA is TGTGCCAGCAGCAAAGATATATTAGGTGGAGCCTATGGCTACACCTTC. Its translation: CASSKDILGGAYGYTF.

This clonotype was seen a few times. V is TRBV28 and J is TRBJ2-7, with TRBD2 as a possible D gene (5 bases). The CDR3 is 16 amino acids. Deletions cut 6 bases from V and 7 bases from J, with 25 bases between. Germline V gene data show CDR1 as MDHEN and CDR2 as SYDVKM. The CDR3 loop reads CASSSPEGVWWAEQYF. The CDR3 DNA follows: TGTGCCAGCAGCTCCCCCGAGGGCGTTTGGTGGGCTGAGCAGTACTTC.

The rearrangement uses TRBV19 and TRBJ1-3; tentative D call: TRBD1 (6 bases). Germline CDR1 and CDR2: LNHDA and SQIVND (reference sequence). CDR3 size: 16 residues. The V end lost 5 bases, the J end lost 0 bases, and 14 bases lay between the germline ends. The CDR3 DNA reads TGTGCCAGTAGTCCCGGACGGACAGACTCTGGAAACACCATATATTTT. Its translation is CASSPGRTDSGNTIYF.

The J gene is TRBJ2-1, the V gene TRBV2; 10 nucleotides agree with TRBD1. The J call may be incorrect, as the DNA end agrees better with TRBJ2-7. Germline V CDR1 and CDR2: SNHLY, FYNNEI. The length of the CDR3 is 14 residues. The CDR3 DNA follows: TGTGCCAGCAGGGGGGGGACAGGGGCCCCCGAGCAGTACTTC. Amino acid sequence: CASRGGTGAPEQYF.

The chain uses TRBV12-3 or TRBV12-4 and TRBJ2-7; D remains ambiguous. The CDR3 contains 12 residues. V was clipped by 1 base and J by 7 bases, with 8 bases between them. The CDR3, as DNA: TGTGCCAGCAGTTTAGTCGAGACGGAGCAGTACTTC. Encoded protein: CASSLVETEQYF.

The chain recombines TRBV13 with TRBJ2-3; 12 nucleotides match TRBD2. CDR1 is PRHDT and CDR2 is FYEKMQ in the germline V gene (reference sequence). The CDR3 spans 17 residues. After removal of 2 bases from V and 4 bases from J, the junction contained 7 bases not matched to a gene. CDR3 in amino acids: CASSLPVGLAGSDTQYF. The CDR3 nucleotides are TGTGCCAGCAGCTTACCGGTCGGACTAGCGGGATCAGATACGCAGTATTTT.